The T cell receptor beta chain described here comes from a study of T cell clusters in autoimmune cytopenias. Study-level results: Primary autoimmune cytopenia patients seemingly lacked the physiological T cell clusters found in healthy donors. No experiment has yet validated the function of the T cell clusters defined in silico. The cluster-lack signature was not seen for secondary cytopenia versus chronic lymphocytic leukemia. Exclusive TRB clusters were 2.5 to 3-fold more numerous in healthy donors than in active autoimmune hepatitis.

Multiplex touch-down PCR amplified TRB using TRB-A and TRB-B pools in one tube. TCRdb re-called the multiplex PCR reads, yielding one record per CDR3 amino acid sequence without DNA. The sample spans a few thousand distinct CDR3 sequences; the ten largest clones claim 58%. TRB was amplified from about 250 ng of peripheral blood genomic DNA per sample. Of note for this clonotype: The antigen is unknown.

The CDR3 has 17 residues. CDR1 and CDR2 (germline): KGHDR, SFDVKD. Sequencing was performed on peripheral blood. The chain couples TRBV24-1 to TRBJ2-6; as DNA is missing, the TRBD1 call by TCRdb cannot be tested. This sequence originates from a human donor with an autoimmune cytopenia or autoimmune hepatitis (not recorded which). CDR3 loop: CATSDLRGGTGANVLTF.